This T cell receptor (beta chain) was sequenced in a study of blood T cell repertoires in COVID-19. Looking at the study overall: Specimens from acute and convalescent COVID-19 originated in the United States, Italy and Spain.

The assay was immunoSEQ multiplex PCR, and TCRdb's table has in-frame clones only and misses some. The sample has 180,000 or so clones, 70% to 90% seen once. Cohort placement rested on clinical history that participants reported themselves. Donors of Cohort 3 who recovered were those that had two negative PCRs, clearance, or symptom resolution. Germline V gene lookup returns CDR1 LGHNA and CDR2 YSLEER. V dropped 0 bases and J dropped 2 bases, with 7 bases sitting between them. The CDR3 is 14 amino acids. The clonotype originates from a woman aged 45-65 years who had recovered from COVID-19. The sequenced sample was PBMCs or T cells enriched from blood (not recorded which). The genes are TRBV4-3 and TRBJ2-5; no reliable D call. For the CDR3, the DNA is TGCGCCAGCAGCCAAGATCAGACTCAAGAGACCCAGTACTTC. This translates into CASSQDQTQETQYF.